This TCR beta chain was identified during a study of blood T cell repertoires in COVID-19. Assay used: immunoSEQ multiplex PCR; TCRdb lists only in-frame clones, some missing. The data contain around 250,000 clones, around 87% of them singletons. There are 13 residues in the CDR3. Trimming removed 6 bases at V and 5 bases at J, with 13 bases between. This TCR derives from a woman in her forties or fifties who had recovered from COVID-19. Material for sequencing was PBMCs or T cells enriched from blood (not recorded which). The V and J genes are TRBV12-3 or TRBV12-4 and TRBJ1-2; D is possibly TRBD1 (6 bases). CDR3 nucleotides: TGTGCCAGCAGACAACAGGGAGCTTATGGCTACACCTTC. It yields the protein CASRQQGAYGYTF.